One sample yielded the 9 T cell receptor beta chains listed below, sequenced in a study of Ad26.COV2.S vaccination and SARS-CoV-2 variants. Clones were read by immunoSEQ multiplex PCR, and TCRdb kept only the in-frame ones, dropping some. Of about 370,000 clones in the sample, 70% to 90% were seen once. Treatment of the sample: roughly 19 received Ad26.COV2.S at low or high dose, single or two shots; several received placebo; per-sample allocation not given. At day 63 after the first vaccine or placebo injection, samples were drawn. Source: peripheral blood, taken in a trial of Ad26.COV2.S vaccine versus placebo. These receptor sequences come from a person between 18 and 65 years old who received the Ad26.COV2.S COVID-19 vaccine or a placebo.

CDR3 DNA sequence: TGTGCCAGCAGCTTATGGCAGGGGGCGTCGGGTAGCTATGGCTACACCTTC. Encoded protein: CASSLWQGASGSYGYTF. The chain uses TRBV7-9 and TRBJ1-2, with 8 bases that match TRBD1. Germline V gene lookup returns CDR1 SEHNR and CDR2 FQNEAQ (reference sequence). J lost 4 bases, V lost 2 bases, and 12 bases had no gene match. This CDR3 has 17 residues.

The rearrangement links TRBV7-9 to TRBJ1-4; D unclear. The CDR3 sequence is 13 residues long. V lost 0 bases and J lost 8, with 7 bases in between. Per germline, CDR1 SEHNR and CDR2 FQNEAQ (reference sequence). In nucleotides, the CDR3 is TGTGCCAGCAGCTTAGCGTTGGGGGAAAAACTGTTTTTT. This codes for CASSLALGEKLFF.

The chain employs TRBV6-4 and TRBJ1-6; D possibly corresponds to TRBD1 (6 bases). Trimming pared 6 bases from V and 6 bases from J, leaving 12 bases between. The germline V gene encodes CDR1 MRHNA and CDR2 SNTAGT. This CDR3 is 14 amino acids long. CDR3 sequence reads: CASSEQGFNSPLHF. The CDR3 nucleotides are TGTGCCAGCAGCGAACAGGGTTTTAATTCACCCCTCCACTTT.

The chain couples TRBV10-2 to TRBJ2-1; 15 nucleotides align to TRBD2. The CDR3 has 14 residues. Trimming at V came to 6 bases and at J to 10 bases, leaving 4 bases not matched to a gene. Germline V gene lookup returns CDR1 WSHSY and CDR2 SAAADI. CDR3 in DNA: TGCGCCAGCAGACTCGGGACTAGCGGGGGGGAGCAGTTCTTC. This sequence encodes CASRLGTSGGEQFF.

V usage is TRBV12-3 or TRBV12-4 and J usage is TRBJ1-1, with D possibly TRBD1 on 6 matching bases. The length of the CDR3 is 13 residues. With 3 bases removed from V and 4 bases from J, the gap between germline ends came to 9 bases. CDR3 nucleotide sequence: TGTGCCAGCAGTTTCGGACAGTTCACTGAAGCTTTCTTT. It encodes CASSFGQFTEAFF.

About this clone: At the DNA level, this CDR3 is encoded by other sequences in the same sample as well. The genes are TRBV5-1 and TRBJ2-7; no firm D call. The CDR3 covers 12 residues. From germline, CDR1 is SGHRS and CDR2 YFSETQ. V shed 4 bases and J shed 0 bases, with 5 bases lying between them. The CDR3 reads CASSPDSYEQYF. CDR3 sequence (DNA): TGCGCCAGCAGCCCGGACTCCTACGAGCAGTACTTC.

This rearrangement joins TRBV9 to TRBJ2-3; a weak D match, TRBD1 (5 bases). The CDR3 runs 13 residues. The V and J ends lost 5 bases and 5 bases respectively, with 12 bases between them. From germline, CDR1 is SGDLS and CDR2 YYNGEE. This chain's CDR3 is CASRPNDRDTQYF. CDR3 DNA: TGTGCCAGCAGGCCGAACGACAGAGATACGCAGTATTTT.

This clone came up once. The chain employs TRBV19 and TRBJ2-7, with a possible D match to TRBD1 (5 bases). Germline values: CDR1 LNHDA, CDR2 SQIVND (reference sequence). The CDR3 has 14 residues. V lost 0 bases, J lost 3 bases, and 9 bases lay in between. This CDR3 is CASSIDRESYEQYF. CDR3 coding DNA: TGTGCCAGTAGTATAGACAGGGAAAGCTACGAGCAGTACTTC.

The chain combines TRBV20-1 with TRBJ1-1, with D hard to call. The CDR3 has 11 residues. Trimming removed 4 bases at V and 1 base at J, with 4 bases between. The V gene's germline CDR1 is DFQATT and CDR2 SNEGSKA (reference sequence). This CDR3 reads CSATANTEAFF. CDR3 DNA sequence: TGCAGTGCTACAGCGAACACTGAAGCTTTCTTT.